The source of this T cell receptor beta chain is a study of regulatory T cells. Every patient with CD3G deficiency had evidence of autoimmunity. Trimming took 5 bases from V and 1 from J, leaving 11 bases between them. This CDR3 contains 14 residues. Germline V gene data show CDR1 as SGHAT and CDR2 as FQNNGV. The PCR used 52 TRBV and 13 TRBJ primers. Repertoires were generated with immunoSEQ multiplex PCR, while TCRdb's copy carries only in-frame clones and drops some. In the table there are some 20,000 clones, approximately 94% of which are singletons. Sequences were obtained from CD8+ T cells sorted from blood. The chain carries TRBV11-2 and TRBJ1-1; maybe TRBD1 (6 bases). The origin of this receptor is a child aged 2 to 15 with CD3G deficiency. The CDR3 protein is CASSPWTENTEAFF. DNA for the CDR3: TGTGCCAGCAGCCCTTGGACAGAGAACACTGAAGCTTTCTTT.